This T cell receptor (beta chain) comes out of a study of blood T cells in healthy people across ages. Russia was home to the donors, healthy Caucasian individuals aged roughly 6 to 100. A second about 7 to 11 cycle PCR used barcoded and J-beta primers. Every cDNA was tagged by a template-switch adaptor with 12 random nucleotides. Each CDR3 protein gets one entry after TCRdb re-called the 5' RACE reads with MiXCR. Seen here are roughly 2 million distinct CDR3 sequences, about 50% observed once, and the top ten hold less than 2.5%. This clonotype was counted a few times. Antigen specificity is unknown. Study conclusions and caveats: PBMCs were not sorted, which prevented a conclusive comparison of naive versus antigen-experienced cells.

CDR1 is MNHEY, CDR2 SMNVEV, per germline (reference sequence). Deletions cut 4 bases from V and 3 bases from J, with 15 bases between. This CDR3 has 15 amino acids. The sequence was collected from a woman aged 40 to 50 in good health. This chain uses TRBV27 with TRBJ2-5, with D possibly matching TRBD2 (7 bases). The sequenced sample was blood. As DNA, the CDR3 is TGTGCCAGCAGTTCCTGGGGGGGCCAGGAAGAGACCCAGTACTTC. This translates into CASSSWGGQEETQYF.